This entry describes one T cell receptor (beta chain). This specimen comes from a study of T cells in Graves' hyperthyroidism and ophthalmopathy. Study information: Peripheral blood sampling occurred at initial diagnosis, before any treatment.

The CDR3 loop spans 15 amino acids. Trimming pared 4 bases from V and 3 bases from J, leaving 16 bases between. CDR1 and CDR2 from the germline V gene are SGHRS and YFSETQ. A lack of ophthalmopathy progression within 18 months defined stable Graves' hyperthyroidism. Newly diagnosed patients aged 18 to 65 had hyperthyroidism of under 2 months' duration. Diagnoses used clinical symptoms, serum thyroxine and TRAb, thyroid ultrasound and orbital computed tomography. Amplified TCR beta CDR3 regions derived from RNA transcripts. The TCR CDR3 was amplified in a first-round RT-PCR using the HTBI primer set. From the multiplex PCR reads, TCRdb called clonotypes with MiXCR, one entry per CDR3 protein. The table records about 560,000 distinct CDR3 sequences, 14% of them present only once.

J is TRBJ1-2 and V is TRBV5-1, with D tentatively TRBD1 (5 bases). This TCR came from a woman between 40 and 50 years old with Graves' hyperthyroidism. The sequencing input was blood. CDR3 region: CASSLGGTDDYGYTF. CDR3 DNA sequence: TGCGCCAGCAGCCTAGGCGGGACGGACGACTATGGCTACACCTTC.